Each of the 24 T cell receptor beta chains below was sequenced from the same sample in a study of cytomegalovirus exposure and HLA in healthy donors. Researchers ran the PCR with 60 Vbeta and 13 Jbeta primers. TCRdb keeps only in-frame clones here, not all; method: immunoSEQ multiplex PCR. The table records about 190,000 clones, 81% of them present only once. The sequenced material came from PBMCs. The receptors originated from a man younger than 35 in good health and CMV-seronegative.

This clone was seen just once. For the CDR3, the DNA is TGTGCCAGCAGCTTGGAGAGCTCCTACGAGCAGTACTTC. Translation: CASSLESSYEQYF. The chain uses TRBV5-4 and TRBJ2-7; D not certain. V lost 0 bases to trimming and J lost 0 bases, with 4 bases between them. The CDR3 is 13 amino acids. Germline CDR1 reads SGHNT; CDR2 reads YYREEE (reference sequence). The full variable domain, its missing parts supplied by reference TRBV5-4 and TRBJ2-7, is ETGVTQSPTHLIKTRGQQVTLRCSSQSGHNTVSWYQQALGQGPQFIFQYYREEENGRGNFPPRFSGLQFPNYSSELNVNALELDDSALYLCASSLESSYEQYFGPGTRLTVT.

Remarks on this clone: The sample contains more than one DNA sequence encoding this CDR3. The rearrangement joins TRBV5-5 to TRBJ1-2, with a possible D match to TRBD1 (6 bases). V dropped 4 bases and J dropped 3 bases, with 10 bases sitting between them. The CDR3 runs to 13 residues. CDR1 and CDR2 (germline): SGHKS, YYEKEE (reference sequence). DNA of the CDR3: TGTGCCAGCAGCCTACAGGGACACTATGGCTACACCTTC. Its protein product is CASSLQGHYGYTF.

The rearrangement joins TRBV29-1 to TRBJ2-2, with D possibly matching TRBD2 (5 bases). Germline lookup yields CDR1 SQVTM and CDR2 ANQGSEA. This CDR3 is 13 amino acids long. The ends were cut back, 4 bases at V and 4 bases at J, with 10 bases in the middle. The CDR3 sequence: CSVGSEVTGELFF. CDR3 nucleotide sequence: TGCAGCGTTGGCTCGGAGGTCACCGGGGAGCTGTTTTTT.

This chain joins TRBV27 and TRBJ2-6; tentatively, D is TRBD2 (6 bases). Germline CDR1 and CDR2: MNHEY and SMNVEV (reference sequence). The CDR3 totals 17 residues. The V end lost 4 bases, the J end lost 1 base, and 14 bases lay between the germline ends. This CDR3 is CASSSGTFLSGANVLTF. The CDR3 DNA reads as TGTGCCAGCAGTTCCGGGACTTTCCTATCTGGGGCCAACGTCCTGACTTTC.

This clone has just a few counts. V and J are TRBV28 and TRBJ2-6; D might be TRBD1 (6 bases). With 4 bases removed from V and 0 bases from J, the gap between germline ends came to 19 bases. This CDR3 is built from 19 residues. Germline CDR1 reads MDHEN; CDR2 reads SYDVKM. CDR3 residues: CASSSHRRDTSSGANVLTF. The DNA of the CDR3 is TGTGCCAGCAGTTCACACAGACGGGACACGAGCTCTGGGGCCAACGTCCTGACTTTC.

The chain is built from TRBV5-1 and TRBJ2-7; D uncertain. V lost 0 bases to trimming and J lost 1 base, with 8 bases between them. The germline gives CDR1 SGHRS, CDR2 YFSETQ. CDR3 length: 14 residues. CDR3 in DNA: TGCGCCAGCAGCTTGGCCGCACATTCCTACGAGCAGTACTTC. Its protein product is CASSLAAHSYEQYF.

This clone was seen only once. The CDR3 protein is CASSVSGSSGNTIYF. DNA of the CDR3: TGTGCCAGCAGCGTCAGCGGGAGCTCTGGAAACACCATATATTTT. The chain couples TRBV2 to TRBJ1-3; D is unclear. V was cut by 6 bases and J by 0 bases, with 12 bases left in between. The CDR3 has 15 residues. CDR1 and CDR2 (germline): SNHLY, FYNNEI.

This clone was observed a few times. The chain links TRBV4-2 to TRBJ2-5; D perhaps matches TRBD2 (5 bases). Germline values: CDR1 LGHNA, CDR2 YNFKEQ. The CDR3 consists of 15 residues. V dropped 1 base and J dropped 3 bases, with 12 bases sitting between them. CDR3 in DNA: TGTGCCAGCAGCCAAGTGGCAGCCGGGGAAGAGACCCAGTACTTC. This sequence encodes CASSQVAAGEETQYF.

CDR3 region: CASSIPSGRIKTQYF. CDR3 DNA: TGCGCCAGCAGCATACCTAGCGGGAGGATAAAGACCCAGTACTTC. The rearrangement uses TRBV5-1 and TRBJ2-5; 11 bases match TRBD2. V lost 4 bases and J lost 6; bases outside the gene matches: 8. CDR1 and CDR2 from the germline V gene are SGHRS and YFSETQ. This CDR3 spans 15 amino acids.

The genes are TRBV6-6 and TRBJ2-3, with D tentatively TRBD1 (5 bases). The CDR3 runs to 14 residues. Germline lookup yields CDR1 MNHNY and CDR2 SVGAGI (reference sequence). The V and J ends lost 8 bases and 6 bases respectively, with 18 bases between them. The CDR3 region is CASEVGKGLDTQYF. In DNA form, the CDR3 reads TGTGCCAGCGAGGTGGGGAAGGGGCTCGATACGCAGTATTTT.

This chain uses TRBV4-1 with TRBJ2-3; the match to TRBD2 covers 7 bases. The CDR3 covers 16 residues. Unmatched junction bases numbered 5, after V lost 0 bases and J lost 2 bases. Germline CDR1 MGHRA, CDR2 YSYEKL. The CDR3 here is CASSQDLLADTDTQYF. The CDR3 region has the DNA TGCGCCAGCAGCCAAGATCTGCTAGCGGACACAGATACGCAGTATTTT.

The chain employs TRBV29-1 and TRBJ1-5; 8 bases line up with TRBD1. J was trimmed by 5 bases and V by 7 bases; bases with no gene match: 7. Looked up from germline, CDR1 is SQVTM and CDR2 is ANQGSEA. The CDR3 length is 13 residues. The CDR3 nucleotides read TGCAGCGCCGGGGACAGGTTCGATCAGCCCCAGCATTTT. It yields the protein CSAGDRFDQPQHF.

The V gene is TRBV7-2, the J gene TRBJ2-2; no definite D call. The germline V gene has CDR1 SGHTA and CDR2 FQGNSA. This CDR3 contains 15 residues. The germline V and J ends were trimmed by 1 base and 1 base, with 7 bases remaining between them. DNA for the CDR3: TGTGCCAGCAGCTTAGATTTCCAGAACACCGGGGAGCTGTTTTTT. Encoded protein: CASSLDFQNTGELFF.

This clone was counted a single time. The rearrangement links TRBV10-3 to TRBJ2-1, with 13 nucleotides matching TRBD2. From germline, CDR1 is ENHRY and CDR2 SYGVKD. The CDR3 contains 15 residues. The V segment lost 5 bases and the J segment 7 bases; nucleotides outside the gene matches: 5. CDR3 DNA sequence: TGTGCCATCAGTTCAACTAGCGGGGGGGTAAATGAGCAGTTCTTC. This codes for CAISSTSGGVNEQFF.

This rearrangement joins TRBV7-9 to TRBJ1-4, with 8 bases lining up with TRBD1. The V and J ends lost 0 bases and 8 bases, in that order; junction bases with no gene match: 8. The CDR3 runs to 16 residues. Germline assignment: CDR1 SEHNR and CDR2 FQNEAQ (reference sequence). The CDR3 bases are TGTGCCAGCAGCTTAGCCCTAGGGACAGGAAACGAAAAACTGTTTTTT. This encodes CASSLALGTGNEKLFF.

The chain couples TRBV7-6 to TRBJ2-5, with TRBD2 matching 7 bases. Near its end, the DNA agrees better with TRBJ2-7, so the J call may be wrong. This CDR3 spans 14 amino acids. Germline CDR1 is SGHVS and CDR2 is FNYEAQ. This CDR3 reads CASSLGGRASEQYF. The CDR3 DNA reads TGTGCCAGCAGCTTAGGTGGGAGGGCCTCCGAGCAGTACTTC.

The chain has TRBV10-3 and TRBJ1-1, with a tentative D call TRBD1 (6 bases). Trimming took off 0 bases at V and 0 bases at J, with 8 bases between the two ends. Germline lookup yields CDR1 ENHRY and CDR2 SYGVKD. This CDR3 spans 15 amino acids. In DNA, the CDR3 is TGTGCCATCAGTGAGTCGGGACACCTGAACACTGAAGCTTTCTTT. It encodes CAISESGHLNTEAFF.

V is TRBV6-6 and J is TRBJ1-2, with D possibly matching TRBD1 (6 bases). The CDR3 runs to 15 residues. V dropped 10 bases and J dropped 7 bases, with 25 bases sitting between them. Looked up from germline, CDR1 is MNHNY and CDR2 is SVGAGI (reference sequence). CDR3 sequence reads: CAILLPGQGRSGYTF. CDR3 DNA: TGTGCCATCCTCTTACCTGGTCAGGGGCGGAGTGGCTACACCTTC.

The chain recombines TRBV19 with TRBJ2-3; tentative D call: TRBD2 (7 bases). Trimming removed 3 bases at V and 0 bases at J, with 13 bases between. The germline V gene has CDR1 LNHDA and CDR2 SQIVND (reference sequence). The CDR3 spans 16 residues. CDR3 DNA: TGTGCCAGTAGTATTACAGGGACTACTAGCACAGATACGCAGTATTTT. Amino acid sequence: CASSITGTTSTDTQYF.

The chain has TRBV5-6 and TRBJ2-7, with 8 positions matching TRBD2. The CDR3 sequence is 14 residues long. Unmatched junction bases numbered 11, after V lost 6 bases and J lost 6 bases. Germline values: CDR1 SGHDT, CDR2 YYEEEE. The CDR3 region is CASTPGAREVEQYF. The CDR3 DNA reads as TGTGCCAGCACCCCTGGGGCGCGGGAGGTCGAGCAGTACTTC.

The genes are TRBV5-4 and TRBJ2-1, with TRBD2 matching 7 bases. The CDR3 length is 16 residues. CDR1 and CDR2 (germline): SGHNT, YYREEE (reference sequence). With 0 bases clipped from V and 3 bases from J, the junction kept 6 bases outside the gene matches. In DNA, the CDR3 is TGTGCCAGCAGCTTGGATGGCGGGGGAATCTACAATGAGCAGTTCTTC. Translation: CASSLDGGGIYNEQFF. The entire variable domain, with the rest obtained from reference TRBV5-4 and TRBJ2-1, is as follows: ETGVTQSPTHLIKTRGQQVTLRCSSQSGHNTVSWYQQALGQGPQFIFQYYREEENGRGNFPPRFSGLQFPNYSSELNVNALELDDSALYLCASSLDGGGIYNEQFFGPGTRLTVL.

DNA for the CDR3: TGCGCCAGCAGCAGAACCGGGACAGGAGACTATGGCTACACCTTC. Translating gives CASSRTGTGDYGYTF. The rearrangement links TRBV4-1 to TRBJ1-2; TRBD1 aligns across 8 bases. This CDR3 has 15 amino acids. V lost 5 bases and J lost 3; bases outside the gene matches: 8. Germline-derived CDR1 and CDR2 are MGHRA and YSYEKL.

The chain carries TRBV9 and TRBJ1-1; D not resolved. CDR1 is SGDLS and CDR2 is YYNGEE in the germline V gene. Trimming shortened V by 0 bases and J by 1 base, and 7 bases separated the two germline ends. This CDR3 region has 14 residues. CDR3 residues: CASSVVQKNTEAFF. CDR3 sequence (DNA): TGTGCCAGCAGCGTAGTACAGAAGAACACTGAAGCTTTCTTT.

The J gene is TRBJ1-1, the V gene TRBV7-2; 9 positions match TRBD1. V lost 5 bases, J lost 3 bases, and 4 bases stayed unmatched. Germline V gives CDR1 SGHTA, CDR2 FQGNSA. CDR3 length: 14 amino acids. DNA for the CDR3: TGTGCCAGCAGCCGACAGGGGGGCTACACTGAAGCTTTCTTT. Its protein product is CASSRQGGYTEAFF.